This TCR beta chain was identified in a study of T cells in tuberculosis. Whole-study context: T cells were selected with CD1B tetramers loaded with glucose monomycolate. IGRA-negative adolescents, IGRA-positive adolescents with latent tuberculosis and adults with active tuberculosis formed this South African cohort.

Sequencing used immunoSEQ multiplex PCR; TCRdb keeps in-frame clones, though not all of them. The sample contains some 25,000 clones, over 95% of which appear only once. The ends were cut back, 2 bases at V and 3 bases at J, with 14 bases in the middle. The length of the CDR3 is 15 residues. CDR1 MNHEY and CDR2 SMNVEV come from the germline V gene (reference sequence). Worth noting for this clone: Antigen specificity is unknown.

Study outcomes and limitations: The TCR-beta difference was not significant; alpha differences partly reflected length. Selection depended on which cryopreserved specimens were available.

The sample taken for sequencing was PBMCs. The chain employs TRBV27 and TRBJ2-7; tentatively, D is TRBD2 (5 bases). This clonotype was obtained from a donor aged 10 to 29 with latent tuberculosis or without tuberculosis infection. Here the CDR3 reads CASSLKGDRGYEQYF. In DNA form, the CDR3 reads TGTGCCAGCAGTTTAAAAGGTGATCGGGGCTACGAGCAGTACTTC.